This TCR beta chain emerged from a study of T cells in Graves' hyperthyroidism and ophthalmopathy. On the basis of clinical symptoms, serum thyroxine and TRAb, thyroid ultrasound and orbital computed tomography, diagnoses were made. It was RNA transcripts that yielded the amplified TCR beta CDR3 regions. Initially, a first-round RT-PCR of the TCR CDR3 employed the HTBI primer set. From the multiplex PCR reads, TCRdb called clonotypes with MiXCR, one entry per CDR3 protein. This sample yields more than 350,000 distinct CDR3 sequences, of which around 15% are seen a single time; about 21% belongs to the top ten. Germline V lookup: CDR1 SGHNT, CDR2 YENEEA. V was trimmed by 1 base and J by 7 bases, leaving 10 bases between them. This CDR3 is 13 amino acids long.

The chain recombines TRBV11-3 with TRBJ1-2; weak D call: TRBD1 (6 bases). The sequenced material came from blood. This clonotype originated in a woman in her sixties or seventies with Graves' ophthalmopathy. CDR3 coding DNA: TGTGCCAGCAGCTTAGTTCAGGGGACTGGCTACACCTTC. Amino acid sequence: CASSLVQGTGYTF.